Here is one TCR beta chain with its context. Its matching antigen is unknown. Read data end 3 residues before the CDR3 end; the end is taken from the germline J gene. This specimen comes from a study of T cell clonality in common variable immunodeficiency. General study findings and limits: Common variable immunodeficiency TCR beta sequences reportedly had fewer deletions and N-nucleotide insertions. Shared TCRbeta clones were fewer between CVID subjects than controls. TCRbeta clonality was increased in CVID versus healthy controls.

TCRdb's table, derived via immunoSEQ multiplex PCR, lists solely in-frame clones and lacks some. The sample has fewer than 25,000 clones, none seen only once; the top ten hold over 6.5%. CVID subjects had received replacement immunoglobulin for at least one year. Trimming at V came to 0 bases and at J to 4 bases, leaving 8 bases not matched to a gene. The germline V gene encodes CDR1 GTSNPN and CDR2 SVGIG (reference sequence). The CDR3 has 15 residues. This sequence joins TRBV30 and TRBJ1-2, with 7 bases that match TRBD1. The clonotype originates from a human donor with common variable immunodeficiency. The sequenced sample was peripheral blood mononuclear cells. The CDR3 is CAWSVPPGTAYGYTF. Incomplete CDR3 DNA: TGTGCCTGGAGTGTACCTCCTGGGACAGCCTATGGC.